This TCR beta chain comes out of a study of glioma-infiltrating T cells. Across the whole study: Samples included WHO grade II oligodendrogliomas or astrocytomas and initial-diagnosis grade IV glioblastomas. Dexamethasone exposure before glioma surgery was limited to six or fewer days.

Amplification of TCR alpha and beta CDR3 regions from RNA used iRepertoire nested multiplex PCR. Input was 100-400 ng of tissue mRNA or PBMC total RNA. TCRdb fed the multiplex PCR reads into MiXCR, producing one record per CDR3 protein. The table lists about 410,000 distinct CDR3 sequences, 41% of them singletons. Concerning this clonotype: Its antigen is as yet unknown.

Study-wide findings and caveats: Above-expected tissue-blood divergence occurred in all gliomas, most in low-grade ones.

Looked up from germline, CDR1 is MDHEN and CDR2 is SYDVKM. The CDR3 spans 17 residues. V trimming: 2 bases; J trimming: 5 bases; junction bases outside the gene matches: 15. The chain has TRBV28 and TRBJ2-7, with 7 nucleotides matching TRBD2. The sequence was collected from a human donor with low-grade glioma or glioblastoma, undergoing nonglioma brain surgery, or in good health (not recorded which). The sample taken for sequencing was glioma tissue, nonneoplastic brain tissue, or PBMCs (not recorded which). CDR3 coding DNA: TGTGCCAGCAGTTTAAAGGGGAGGGTTTGGGAGTCCCACGAGCAGTACTTC. Translating it yields CASSLKGRVWESHEQYF.